Sequencing of this TCR beta chain was carried out in a study of shared T cell receptors in the human thymus. The CDR3 loop spans 13 amino acids. The V gene's germline CDR1 is GTSNPN and CDR2 SVGIG (reference sequence). With V trimmed by 2 bases and J by 6 bases, 6 bases remained unmatched. Sequenced by immunoSEQ multiplex PCR; TCRdb stores in-frame clones only, minus some. The sample lists 450,000 to 650,000 clones, 75% to 85% seen once, with more than 0.01% in the top ten. A further study also used this sample, focusing on human thymus T cells. That report adds: Overlap was high between thymic repertoires from unrelated individuals, as reported in related research.

Material: thymocytes. V is TRBV30 and J is TRBJ2-7; TRBD2 aligns across 8 bases. This TCR came from a boy in the first two years of life with a congenital heart defect. The CDR3: CAWSRSGSTEQYF. CDR3 coding DNA: TGTGCCTGGAGTAGGAGCGGGAGTACCGAGCAGTACTTC.